The T cell receptor beta chain described here comes from a study of cytomegalovirus exposure and HLA in healthy donors. Study-level points and caveats: Per a later analysis, roughly 17,000 TCR beta sequences showed association with HLA alleles at 0.05 false discovery rate. Later analysis identified several of the most significant clusters that appeared linked to common viral pathogens. Later, TCR association rates were found to vary by HLA locus, highest for DRB1 and lowest for HLA-C.

A note on this clone: Its antigen remains unidentified.

The PCR was carried out with 60 Vbeta primers and 13 Jbeta primers. The protocol was immunoSEQ multiplex PCR, while the TCRdb copy is restricted to in-frame clones and leaves out a portion. The sample holds some 190,000 clones, about three quarters seen once. Looked up from germline, CDR1 is SNHLY and CDR2 is FYNNEI. Trimming removed 2 bases from V and 0 bases from J, with 10 bases in between. CDR3 size: 15 residues. The rearrangement joins TRBV2 to TRBJ1-2; D is unclear. The TCR sequence derives from a man between 18 and 35 years old in good health and CMV-seronegative. Sequencing input: PBMCs. CDR3: CASSEKISTNYGYTF. The CDR3 DNA is TGTGCCAGCAGTGAAAAGATTAGTACTAACTATGGCTACACCTTC.